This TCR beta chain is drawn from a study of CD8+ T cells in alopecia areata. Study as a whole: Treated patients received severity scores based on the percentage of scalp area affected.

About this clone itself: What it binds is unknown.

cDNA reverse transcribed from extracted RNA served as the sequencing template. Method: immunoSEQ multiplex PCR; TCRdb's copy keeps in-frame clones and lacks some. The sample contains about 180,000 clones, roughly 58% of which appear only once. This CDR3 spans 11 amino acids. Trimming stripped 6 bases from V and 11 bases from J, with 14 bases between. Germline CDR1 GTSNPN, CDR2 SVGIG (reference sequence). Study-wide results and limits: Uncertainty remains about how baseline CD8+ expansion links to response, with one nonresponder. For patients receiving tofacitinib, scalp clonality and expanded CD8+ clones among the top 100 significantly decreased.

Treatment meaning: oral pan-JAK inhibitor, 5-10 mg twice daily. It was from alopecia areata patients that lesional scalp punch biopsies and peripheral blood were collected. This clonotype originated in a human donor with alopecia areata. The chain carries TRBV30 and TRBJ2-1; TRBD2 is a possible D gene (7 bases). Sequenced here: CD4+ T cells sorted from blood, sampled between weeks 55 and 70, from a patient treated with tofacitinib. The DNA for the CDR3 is TGTGCCTGTCCGAAGGGGGGGAAGCAGTTCTTC. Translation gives CACPKGGKQFF.